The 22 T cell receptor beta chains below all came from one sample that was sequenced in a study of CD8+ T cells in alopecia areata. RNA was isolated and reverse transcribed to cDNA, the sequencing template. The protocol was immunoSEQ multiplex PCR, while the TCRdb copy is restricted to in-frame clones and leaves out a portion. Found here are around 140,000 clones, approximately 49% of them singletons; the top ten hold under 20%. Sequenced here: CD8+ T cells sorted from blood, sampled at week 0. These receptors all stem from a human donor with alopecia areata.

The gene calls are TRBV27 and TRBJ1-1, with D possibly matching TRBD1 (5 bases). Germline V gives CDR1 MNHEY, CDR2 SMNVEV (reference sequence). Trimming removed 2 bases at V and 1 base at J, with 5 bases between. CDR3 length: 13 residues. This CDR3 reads CASSLGQNTEAFF. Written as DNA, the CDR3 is TGTGCCAGCAGTTTAGGACAGAACACTGAAGCTTTCTTT.

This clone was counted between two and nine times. The CDR3 region is CASSIDEEETQYF. Here the CDR3 DNA reads TGTGCCAGTAGTATAGATGAGGAAGAGACCCAGTACTTC. This chain joins TRBV19 and TRBJ2-5; D gene ambiguous. V was cut by 0 bases and J by 3 bases, with 5 bases left in between. The length of the CDR3 is 13 residues. CDR1 is LNHDA, CDR2 SQIVND, per germline (reference sequence).

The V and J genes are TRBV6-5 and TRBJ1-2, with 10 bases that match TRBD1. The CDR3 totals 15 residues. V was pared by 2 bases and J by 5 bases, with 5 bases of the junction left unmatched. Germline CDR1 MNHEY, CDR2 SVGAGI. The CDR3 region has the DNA TGTGCCAGCAGTTACCGCCGACAGGGGGCTTATGGCTACACCTTC. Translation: CASSYRRQGAYGYTF.

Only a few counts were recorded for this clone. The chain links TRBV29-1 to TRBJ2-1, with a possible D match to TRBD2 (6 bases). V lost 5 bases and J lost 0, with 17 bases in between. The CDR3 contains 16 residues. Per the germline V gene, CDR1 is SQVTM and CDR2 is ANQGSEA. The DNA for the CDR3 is TGCAGCGTTCGAGGTCGAATAGCGGACTCCTACAATGAGCAGTTCTTC. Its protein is CSVRGRIADSYNEQFF.

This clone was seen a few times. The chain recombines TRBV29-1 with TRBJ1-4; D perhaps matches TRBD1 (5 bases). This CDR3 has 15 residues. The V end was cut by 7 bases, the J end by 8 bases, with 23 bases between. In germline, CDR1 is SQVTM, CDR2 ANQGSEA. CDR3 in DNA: TGCAGCGCTTGGGGAGCAGGCTCCCGGGGCGAAAAACTGTTTTTT. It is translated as CSAWGAGSRGEKLFF.

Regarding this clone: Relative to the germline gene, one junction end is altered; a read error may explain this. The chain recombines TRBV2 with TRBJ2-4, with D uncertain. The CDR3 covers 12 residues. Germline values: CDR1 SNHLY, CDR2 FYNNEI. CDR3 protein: CAGSELRAIQYF. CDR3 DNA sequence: TGTGCCGGCAGTGAATTACGGGCGATCCAGTACTTC.

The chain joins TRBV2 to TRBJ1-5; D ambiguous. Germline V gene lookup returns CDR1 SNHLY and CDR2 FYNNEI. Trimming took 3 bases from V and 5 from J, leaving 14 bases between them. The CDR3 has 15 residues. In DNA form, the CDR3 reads TGTGCCAGCAGTGATTTTGAAAATGTGGATCAGCCCCAGCATTTT. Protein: CASSDFENVDQPQHF.

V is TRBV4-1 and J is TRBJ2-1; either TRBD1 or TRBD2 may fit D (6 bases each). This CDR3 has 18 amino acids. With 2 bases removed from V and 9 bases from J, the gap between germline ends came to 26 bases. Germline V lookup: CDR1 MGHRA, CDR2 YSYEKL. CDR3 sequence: CASSQFLDRSFVGGEQFF. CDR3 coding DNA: TGCGCCAGCAGCCAATTCCTAGACAGGTCGTTTGTCGGGGGTGAGCAGTTCTTC.

CDR3 amino acids: CASSLGQGQTNTGELFF. CDR3 DNA sequence: TGTGCCAGCAGCTTAGGGCAAGGACAGACGAACACCGGGGAGCTGTTTTTT. This chain joins TRBV7-3 and TRBJ2-2; possible D gene TRBD1, 6 bases. V dropped 2 bases and J dropped 0 bases, with 13 bases sitting between them. CDR3 length: 17 amino acids. Germline V gene data show CDR1 as SGHTA and CDR2 as FQGTGA.

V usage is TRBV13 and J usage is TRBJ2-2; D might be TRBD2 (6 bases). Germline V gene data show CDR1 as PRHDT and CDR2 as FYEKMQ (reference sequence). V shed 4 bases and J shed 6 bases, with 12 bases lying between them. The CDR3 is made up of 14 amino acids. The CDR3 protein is CASSWASGAGELFF. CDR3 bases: TGTGCCAGCAGCTGGGCCTCGGGGGCCGGGGAGCTGTTTTTT.

CDR3 sequence: CASAEGTGRELFF. The CDR3 nucleotides are TGTGCCAGCGCGGAGGGGACAGGGAGAGAACTGTTTTTT. The chain carries TRBV9 and TRBJ1-4; 9 bases are a match to TRBD1. Germline trimming cut 7 bases from V and 12 bases from J; bases unmatched to any gene: 10. Germline CDR1 and CDR2: SGDLS and YYNGEE. CDR3 length: 13 amino acids.

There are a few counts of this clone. The CDR3 loop reads CASSVGPKTQYF. The CDR3 DNA is TGTGCCAGCAGCGTGGGCCCCAAGACCCAGTACTTC. This rearrangement joins TRBV5-5 to TRBJ2-5; no reliable D call. Germline V gene lookup returns CDR1 SGHKS and CDR2 YYEKEE (reference sequence). The CDR3 extends over 12 amino acids. Trimming left V 4 bases short and J 6 bases short, with 10 bases between.

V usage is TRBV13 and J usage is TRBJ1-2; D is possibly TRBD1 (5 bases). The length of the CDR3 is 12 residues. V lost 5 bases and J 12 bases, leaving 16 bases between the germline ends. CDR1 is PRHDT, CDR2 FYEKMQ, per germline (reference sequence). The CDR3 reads CASSPPRPGHTF. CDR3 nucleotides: TGTGCCAGCAGCCCACCACGTCCGGGACACACCTTC.

This CDR3 is CAISEWTGAETQYF. The DNA of the CDR3 is TGTGCCATCAGTGAGTGGACAGGGGCAGAGACCCAGTACTTC. The gene calls are TRBV10-3 and TRBJ2-5; 9 bases map to TRBD1. Per germline, CDR1 ENHRY and CDR2 SYGVKD. V trimming: 1 base; J trimming: 4 bases; junction bases outside the gene matches: 1. CDR3 size: 14 residues.

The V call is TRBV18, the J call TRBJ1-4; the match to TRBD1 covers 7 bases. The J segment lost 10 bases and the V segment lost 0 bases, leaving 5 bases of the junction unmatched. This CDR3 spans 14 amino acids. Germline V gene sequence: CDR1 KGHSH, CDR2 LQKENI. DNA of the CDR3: TGTGCCAGCTCACCACCGACAGGGAAAGGAAAACTGTTTTTT. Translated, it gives CASSPPTGKGKLFF.

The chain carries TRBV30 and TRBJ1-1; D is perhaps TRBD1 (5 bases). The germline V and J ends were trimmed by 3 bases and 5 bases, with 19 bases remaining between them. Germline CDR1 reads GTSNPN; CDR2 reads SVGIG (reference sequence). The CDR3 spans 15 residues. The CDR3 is CAWRPREGWGTEAFF. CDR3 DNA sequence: TGTGCCTGGAGACCGCGGGAGGGGTGGGGTACTGAAGCTTTCTTT.

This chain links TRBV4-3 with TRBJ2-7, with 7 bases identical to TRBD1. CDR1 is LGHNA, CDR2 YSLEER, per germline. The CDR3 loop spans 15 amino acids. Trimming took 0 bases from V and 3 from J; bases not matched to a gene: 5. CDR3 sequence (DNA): TGCGCCAGCAGCCAAGATGGGAGACAGGGCTACGAGCAGTACTTC. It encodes CASSQDGRQGYEQYF.

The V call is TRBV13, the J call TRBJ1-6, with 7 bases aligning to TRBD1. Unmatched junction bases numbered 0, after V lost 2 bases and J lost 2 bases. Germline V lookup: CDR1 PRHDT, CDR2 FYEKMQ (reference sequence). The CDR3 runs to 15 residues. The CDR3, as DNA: TGTGCCAGCAGCTTACAGGGGGCCTATAATTCACCCCTCCACTTT. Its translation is CASSLQGAYNSPLHF.

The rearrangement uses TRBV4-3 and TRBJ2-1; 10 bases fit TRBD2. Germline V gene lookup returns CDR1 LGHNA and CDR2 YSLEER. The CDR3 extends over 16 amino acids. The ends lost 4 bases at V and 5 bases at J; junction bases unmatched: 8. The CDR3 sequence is CASSPLLAGEDNEQFF. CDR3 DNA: TGCGCCAGCAGCCCCCTCCTAGCGGGGGAGGACAATGAGCAGTTCTTC.

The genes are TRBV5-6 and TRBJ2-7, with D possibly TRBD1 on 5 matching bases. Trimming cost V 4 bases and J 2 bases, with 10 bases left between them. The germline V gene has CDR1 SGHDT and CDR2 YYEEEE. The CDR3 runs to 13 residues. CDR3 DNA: TGTGCCAGCAGCGATGACAGCCCCTACGAGCAGTACTTC. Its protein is CASSDDSPYEQYF.

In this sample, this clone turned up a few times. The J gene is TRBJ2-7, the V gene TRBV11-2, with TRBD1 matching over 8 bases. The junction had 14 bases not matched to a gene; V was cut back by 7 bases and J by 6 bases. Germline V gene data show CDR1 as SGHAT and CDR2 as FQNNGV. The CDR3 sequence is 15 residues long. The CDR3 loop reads CASTDLRAGGREQYF. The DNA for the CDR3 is TGTGCCAGCACTGACTTGAGGGCAGGGGGCCGCGAGCAGTACTTC. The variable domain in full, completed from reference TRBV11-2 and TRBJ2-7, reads EAGVAQSPRYKIIEKRQSVAFWCNPISGHATLYWYQQILGQGPKLLIQFQNNGVVDDSQLPKDRFSAERLKGVDSTLKIQPAKLEDSAVYLCASTDLRAGGREQYFGPGTRLTVT.

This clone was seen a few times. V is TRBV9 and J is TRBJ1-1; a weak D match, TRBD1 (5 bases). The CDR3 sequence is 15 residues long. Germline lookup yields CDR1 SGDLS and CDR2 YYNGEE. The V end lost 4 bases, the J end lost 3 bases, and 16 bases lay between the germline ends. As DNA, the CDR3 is TGTGCCAGCAGCCCCCTGGGGGGAGTGTACACTGAAGCTTTCTTT. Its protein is CASSPLGGVYTEAFF.